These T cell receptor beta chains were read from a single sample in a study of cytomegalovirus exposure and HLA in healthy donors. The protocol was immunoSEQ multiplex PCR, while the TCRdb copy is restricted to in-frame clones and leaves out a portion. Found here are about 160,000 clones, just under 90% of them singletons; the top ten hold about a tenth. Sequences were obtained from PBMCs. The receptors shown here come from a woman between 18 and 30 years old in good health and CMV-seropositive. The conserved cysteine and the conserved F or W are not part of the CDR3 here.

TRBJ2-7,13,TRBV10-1,ASSESSGSSYEQY
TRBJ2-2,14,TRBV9,ASSVVRGPNTGELF
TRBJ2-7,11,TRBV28,ASTPGSSYEQY
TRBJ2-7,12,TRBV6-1,ASRKAGVRVEQY
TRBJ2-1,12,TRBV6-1,ASTPGLAGSEQF
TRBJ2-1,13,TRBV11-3,ASSLTSGKYNEQF
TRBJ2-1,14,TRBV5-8,ASSELAGVGYNEQF
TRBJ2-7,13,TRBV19,ATMGQGIWSYEQY
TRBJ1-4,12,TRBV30,AWSRDRGGEKLF
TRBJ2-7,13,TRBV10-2,ASSGRTDTYYEQY
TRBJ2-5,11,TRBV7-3,ASSGGKGETQY
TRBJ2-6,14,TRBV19,ASKEGRGSGANVLT
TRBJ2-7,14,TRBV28,ASSSPFLDTIYEQY
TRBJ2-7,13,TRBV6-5,ASLDLGTGGYEQY
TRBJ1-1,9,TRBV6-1,ASSEWAGAF
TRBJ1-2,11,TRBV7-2,ASSAQSGYGYT
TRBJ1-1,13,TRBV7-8,ASSHRGGQGTEAF
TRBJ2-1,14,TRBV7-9,ASSQNGLAGSAPEF
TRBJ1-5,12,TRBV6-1,ASSETQGNQPQH
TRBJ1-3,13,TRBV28,ASSDNTGSGNTIY
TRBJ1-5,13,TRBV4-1,ASSQDWAGNQPQH
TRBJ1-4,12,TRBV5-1,ASSLGSHHEKLF
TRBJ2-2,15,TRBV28,ASSSLAGRGITGELF
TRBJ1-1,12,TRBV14,ASSFRRENTEAF
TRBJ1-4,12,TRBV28,ASSLIGVNEKLF
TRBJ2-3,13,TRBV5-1,ASSQRTGGTDTQY
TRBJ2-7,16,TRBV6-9,ASSFPGLAGGTSYEQY
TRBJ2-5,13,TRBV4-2,ASSQEGGQRPTQY